The TCR beta chain under discussion was sequenced for a study of cytomegalovirus exposure and HLA in healthy donors. Study observations and caveats: Donor immune exposure was known only as CMV serostatus. Accounts indicate the classifier identified cytomegalovirus status with strong specificity and sensitivity. In a later analysis, at a false discovery rate of 0.05, over 15,000 TCR beta sequences were associated with HLA alleles.

V gave up 1 base and J gave up 6 bases; unmatched junction bases: 2. The germline V gene encodes CDR1 SGHRS and CDR2 YFSETQ. CDR3 length: 14 residues. PCR amplification relied on 60 Vbeta primers (plus 13 Jbeta primers). Profiled with immunoSEQ multiplex PCR; TCRdb holds only in-frame clones, not every one. Found here are roughly 180,000 clones, approximately 77% of them singletons; the top ten hold around 2.5%. Remarks on this clone: As yet, its antigen is unknown.

Donors sampled were nominally healthy, though unrecorded immune exposures were likely. The chain recombines TRBV5-1 with TRBJ2-1; TRBD1 matches 9 bases. The TCR comes from a female donor in good health and CMV-seronegative. The specimen sequenced was PBMCs. CDR3 loop: CASSLPGQGNEQFF. For the CDR3, the DNA is TGCGCCAGCAGCTTGCCGGGACAGGGCAATGAGCAGTTCTTC.